Sequencing of this TCR beta chain was carried out in a study of cytomegalovirus exposure and HLA in healthy donors. Sequenced by immunoSEQ multiplex PCR; TCRdb stores in-frame clones only, minus some. This table has over 100,000 clones, roughly 90% appearing once. Study outcomes and limitations: Cytomegalovirus association was assigned to approximately 160 TCR beta chains. Three CMV-associated chains proved CMV antigen-specific in vitro.

As for this clone: Its antigen is still unknown. At one of its ends the junction is not consistent with the germline gene, which may arise from a read error.

This clonotype originated in a woman aged 18 to 35 in good health and CMV-seronegative. Sequenced material: PBMCs.

Here the CDR3 reads CAGSLRVEGYEQYF. The CDR3 DNA follows: TGTGCCGGCAGCTTACGGGTCGAAGGCTACGAGCAGTACTTC. J is TRBJ2-7 and V is TRBV7-9; D not resolved. The CDR3 consists of 14 residues. The V gene's germline CDR1 is SEHNR and CDR2 FQNEAQ (reference sequence).